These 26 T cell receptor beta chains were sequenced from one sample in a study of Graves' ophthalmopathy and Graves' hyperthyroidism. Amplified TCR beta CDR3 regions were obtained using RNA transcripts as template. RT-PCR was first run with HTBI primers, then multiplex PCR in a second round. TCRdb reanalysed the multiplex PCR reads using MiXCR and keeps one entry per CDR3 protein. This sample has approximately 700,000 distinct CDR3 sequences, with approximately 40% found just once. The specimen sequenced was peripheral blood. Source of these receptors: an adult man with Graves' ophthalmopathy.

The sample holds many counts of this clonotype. This CDR3 reads CSADLSGEQYF. As DNA, the CDR3 is TGCAGCGCCGACCTCTCGGGGGAGCAGTACTTC. This chain uses TRBV29-1 with TRBJ2-7, with D possibly being TRBD2 (5 bases). Trimming shortened V by 7 bases and J by 7 bases, and 14 bases separated the two germline ends. Germline assignment: CDR1 SQVTM and CDR2 ANQGSEA. The CDR3 is 11 amino acids.

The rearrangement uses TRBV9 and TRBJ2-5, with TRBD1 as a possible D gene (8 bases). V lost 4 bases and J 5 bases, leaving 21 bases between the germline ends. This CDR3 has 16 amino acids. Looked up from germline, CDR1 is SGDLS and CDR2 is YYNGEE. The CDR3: CASSQRTGTIGETQYF. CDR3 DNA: TGTGCCAGCAGCCAAAGGACAGGGACTATCGGGGAGACCCAGTACTTC. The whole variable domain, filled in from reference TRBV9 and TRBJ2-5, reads DSGVTQTPKHLITATGQRVTLRCSPRSGDLSVYWYQQSLDQGLQFLIQYYNGEERAKGNILERFSAQQFPDLHSELNLSSLELGDSALYFCASSQRTGTIGETQYFGPGTRLLVL.

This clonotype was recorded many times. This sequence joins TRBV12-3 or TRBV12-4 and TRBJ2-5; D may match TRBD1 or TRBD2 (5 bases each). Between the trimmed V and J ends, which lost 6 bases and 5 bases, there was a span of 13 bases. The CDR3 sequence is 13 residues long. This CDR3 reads CASSLTGRETQYF. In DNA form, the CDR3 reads TGTGCCAGCAGCTTAACGGGACGGGAGACCCAGTACTTC.

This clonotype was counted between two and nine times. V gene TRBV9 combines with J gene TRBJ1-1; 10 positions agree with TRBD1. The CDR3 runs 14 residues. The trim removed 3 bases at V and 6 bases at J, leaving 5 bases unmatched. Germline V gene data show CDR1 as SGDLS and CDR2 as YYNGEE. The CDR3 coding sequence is TGTGCCAGCAGCGAATGGGACAGGGGCGCTGAAGCTTTCTTT. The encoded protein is CASSEWDRGAEAFF.

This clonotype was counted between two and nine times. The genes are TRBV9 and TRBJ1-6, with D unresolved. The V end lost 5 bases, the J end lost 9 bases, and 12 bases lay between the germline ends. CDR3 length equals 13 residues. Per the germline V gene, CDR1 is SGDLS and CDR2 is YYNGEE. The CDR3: CASSPPQGSPLHF. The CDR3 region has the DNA TGTGCCAGCAGTCCCCCCCAAGGTTCACCCCTCCACTTT. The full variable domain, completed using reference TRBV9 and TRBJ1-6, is DSGVTQTPKHLITATGQRVTLRCSPRSGDLSVYWYQQSLDQGLQFLIQYYNGEERAKGNILERFSAQQFPDLHSELNLSSLELGDSALYFCASSPPQGSPLHFGNGTRLTVT.

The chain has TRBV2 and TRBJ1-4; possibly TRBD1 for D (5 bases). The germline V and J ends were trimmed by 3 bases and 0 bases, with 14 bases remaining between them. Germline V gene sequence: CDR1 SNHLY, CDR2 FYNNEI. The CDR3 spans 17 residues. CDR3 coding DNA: TGTGCCAGCAGTGATGGGGGGGACCAAGCAACTAATGAAAAACTGTTTTTT. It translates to CASSDGGDQATNEKLFF.

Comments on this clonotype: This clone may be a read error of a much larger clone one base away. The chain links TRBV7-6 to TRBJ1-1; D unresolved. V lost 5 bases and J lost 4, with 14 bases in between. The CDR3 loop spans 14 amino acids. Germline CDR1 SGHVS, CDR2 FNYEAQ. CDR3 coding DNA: TGTGCCAGCAGCCCGGGGAGTCCGGGCACTGAAGCTTTCTTT. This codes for CASSPGSPGTEAFF.

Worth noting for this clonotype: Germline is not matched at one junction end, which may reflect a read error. The DNA of the CDR3 is TGTGCCAGCAGTTTAGGGGCGGTTAGCAATCAGCCCCAGCATTTT. Translation: CASSLGAVSNQPQHF. The chain is built from TRBV7-9 and TRBJ1-5, with D possibly TRBD1 on 5 matching bases. CDR1 is SEHNR, CDR2 FQNEAQ, per germline (reference sequence). The CDR3 is 15 residues long. Combining the CDR3 with reference TRBV7-9 and TRBJ1-5 gives the whole variable domain DTGVSQNPRHKITKRGQNVTFRCDPISEHNRLYWYRQTLGQGPEFLTYFQNEAQLEKSRLLSDRFSAERPKGSFSTLEIQRTEQGDSAMYLCASSLGAVSNQPQHFGDGTRLSIL.

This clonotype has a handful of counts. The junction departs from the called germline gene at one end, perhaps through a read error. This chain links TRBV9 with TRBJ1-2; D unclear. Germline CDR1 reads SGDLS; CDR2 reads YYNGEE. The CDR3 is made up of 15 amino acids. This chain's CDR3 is CVSSVDPGPPGGYTF. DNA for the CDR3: TGTGTCAGCAGCGTAGACCCCGGACCGCCCGGTGGCTACACCTTC.

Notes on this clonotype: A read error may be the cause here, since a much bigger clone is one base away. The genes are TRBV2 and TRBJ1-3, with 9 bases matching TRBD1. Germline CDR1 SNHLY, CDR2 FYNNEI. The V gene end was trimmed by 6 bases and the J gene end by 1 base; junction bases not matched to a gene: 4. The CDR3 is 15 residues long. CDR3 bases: TGTGCCAGCAGCCATGGGACAGGGTCTGGAAACACCATATATTTT. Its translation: CASSHGTGSGNTIYF.

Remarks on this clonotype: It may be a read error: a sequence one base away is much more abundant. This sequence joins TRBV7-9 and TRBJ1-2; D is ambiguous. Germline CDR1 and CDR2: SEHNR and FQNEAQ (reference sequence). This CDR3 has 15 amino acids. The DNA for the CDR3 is TGTGCCAGCAGCTCCTTCGGTAGGGCGATCTATGACTACACCTTC. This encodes CASSSFGRAIYDYTF.

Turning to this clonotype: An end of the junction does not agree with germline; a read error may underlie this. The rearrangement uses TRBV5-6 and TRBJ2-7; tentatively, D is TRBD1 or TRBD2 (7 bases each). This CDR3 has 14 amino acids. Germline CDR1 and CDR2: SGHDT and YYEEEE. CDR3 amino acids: CASSSGGQSYEHYF. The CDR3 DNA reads TGTGCCAGCAGCTCGGGGGGACAGTCCTACGAGCACTACTTC.

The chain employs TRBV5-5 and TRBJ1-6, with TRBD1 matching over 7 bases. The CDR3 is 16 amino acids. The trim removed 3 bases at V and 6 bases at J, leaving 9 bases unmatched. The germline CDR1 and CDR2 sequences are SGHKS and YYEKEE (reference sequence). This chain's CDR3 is CASSYYRGNSNSPLHF. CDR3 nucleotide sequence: TGTGCCAGCAGCTATTACAGGGGAAATTCTAATTCACCCCTCCACTTT.

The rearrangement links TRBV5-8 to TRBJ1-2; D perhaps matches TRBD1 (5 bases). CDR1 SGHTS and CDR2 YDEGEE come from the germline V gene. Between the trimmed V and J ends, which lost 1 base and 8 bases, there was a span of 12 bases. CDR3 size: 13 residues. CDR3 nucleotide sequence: TGTGCCAGCAGCTTGTGGGGGAGTCGGGGCTACACCTTC. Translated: CASSLWGSRGYTF.

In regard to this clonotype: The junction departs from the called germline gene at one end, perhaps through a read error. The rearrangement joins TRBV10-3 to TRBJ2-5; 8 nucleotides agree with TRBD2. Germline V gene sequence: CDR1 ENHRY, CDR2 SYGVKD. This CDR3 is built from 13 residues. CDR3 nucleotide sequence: TGTGCCACGGACGGGGGGGCCGGGGAGACCCGGTACTTC. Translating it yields CATDGGAGETRYF.

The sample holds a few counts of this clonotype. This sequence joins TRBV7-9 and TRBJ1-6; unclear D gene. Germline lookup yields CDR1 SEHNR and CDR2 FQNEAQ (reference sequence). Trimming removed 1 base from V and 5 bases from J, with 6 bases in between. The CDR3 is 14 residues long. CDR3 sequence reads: CASSLDLNNSPLHF. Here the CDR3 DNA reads TGTGCCAGCAGCTTAGACCTGAATAATTCACCCCTCCACTTT.

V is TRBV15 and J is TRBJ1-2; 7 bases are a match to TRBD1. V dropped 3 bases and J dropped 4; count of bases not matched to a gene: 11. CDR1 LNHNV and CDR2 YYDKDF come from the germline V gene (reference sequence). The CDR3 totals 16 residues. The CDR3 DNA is TGTGCCACCAGCAGCCAAGGGGGACAGAGGGCCTATGGCTACACCTTC. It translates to CATSSQGGQRAYGYTF. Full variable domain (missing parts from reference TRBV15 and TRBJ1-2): DAMVIQNPRYQVTQFGKPVTLSCSQTLNHNVMYWYQQKSSQAPKLLFHYYDKDFNNEADTPDNFQSRRPNTSFCFLDIRSPGLGDTAMYLCATSSQGGQRAYGYTFGSGTRLTVV.

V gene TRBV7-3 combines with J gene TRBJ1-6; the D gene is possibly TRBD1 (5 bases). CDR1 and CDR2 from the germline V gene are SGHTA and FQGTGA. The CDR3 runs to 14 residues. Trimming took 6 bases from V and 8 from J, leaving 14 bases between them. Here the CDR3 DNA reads TGTGCCAGCAGTCCTAGCCCGGGGGATTCACCCCTCCACTTT. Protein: CASSPSPGDSPLHF.

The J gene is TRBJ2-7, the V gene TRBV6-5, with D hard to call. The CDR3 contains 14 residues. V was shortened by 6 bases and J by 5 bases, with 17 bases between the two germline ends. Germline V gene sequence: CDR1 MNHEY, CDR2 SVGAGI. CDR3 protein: CASRSPRTGHEQYF. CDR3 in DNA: TGTGCCAGCAGGAGCCCAAGAACTGGCCACGAGCAGTACTTC.

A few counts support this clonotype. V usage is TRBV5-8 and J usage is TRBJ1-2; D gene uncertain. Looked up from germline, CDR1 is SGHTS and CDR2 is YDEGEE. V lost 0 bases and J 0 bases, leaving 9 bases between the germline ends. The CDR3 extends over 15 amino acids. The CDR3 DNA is TGTGCCAGCAGCTTGGACGGGGTCGCTAACTATGGCTACACCTTC. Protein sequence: CASSLDGVANYGYTF.

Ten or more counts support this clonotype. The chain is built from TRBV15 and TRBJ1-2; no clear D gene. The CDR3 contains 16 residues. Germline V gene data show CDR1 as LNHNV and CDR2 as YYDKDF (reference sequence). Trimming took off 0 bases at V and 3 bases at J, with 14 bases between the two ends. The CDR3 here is CATSRDSGLLDYGYTF. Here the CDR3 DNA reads TGTGCCACCAGCAGAGATTCGGGTCTCCTAGACTATGGCTACACCTTC.

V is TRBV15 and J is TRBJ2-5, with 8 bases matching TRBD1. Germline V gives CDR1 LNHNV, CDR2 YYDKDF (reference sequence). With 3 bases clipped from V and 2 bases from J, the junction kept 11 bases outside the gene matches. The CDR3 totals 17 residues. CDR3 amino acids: CATSRGRTGQSQETQYF. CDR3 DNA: TGTGCCACCAGCAGGGGACGGACAGGGCAGAGTCAAGAGACCCAGTACTTC.

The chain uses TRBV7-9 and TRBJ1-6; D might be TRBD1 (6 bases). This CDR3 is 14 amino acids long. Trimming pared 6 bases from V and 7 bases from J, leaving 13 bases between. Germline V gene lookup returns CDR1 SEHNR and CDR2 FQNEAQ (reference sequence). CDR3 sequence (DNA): TGTGCCAGCAGGGAGACAGGATTAAATTCACCCCTCCACTTT. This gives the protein CASRETGLNSPLHF.

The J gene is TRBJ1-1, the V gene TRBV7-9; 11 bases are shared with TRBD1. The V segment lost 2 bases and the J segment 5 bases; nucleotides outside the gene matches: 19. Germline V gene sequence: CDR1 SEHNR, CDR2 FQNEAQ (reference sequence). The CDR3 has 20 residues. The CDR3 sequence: CASSLTSLWTGGIGGTEAFF. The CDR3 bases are TGTGCCAGCAGCTTAACTTCCCTTTGGACAGGGGGCATAGGAGGGACTGAAGCTTTCTTT.

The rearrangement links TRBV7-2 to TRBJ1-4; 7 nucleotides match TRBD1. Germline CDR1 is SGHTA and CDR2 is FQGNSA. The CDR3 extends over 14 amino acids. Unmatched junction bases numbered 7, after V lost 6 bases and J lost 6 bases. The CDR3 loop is CASRTGSGDEKLFF. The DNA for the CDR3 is TGTGCCAGCAGGACAGGGTCGGGGGATGAAAAACTGTTTTTT.

For the CDR3, the DNA is TGCAGTGCTAGCCCCGGGACTAGCGCATACAATGAGCAGTTCTTC. Protein: CSASPGTSAYNEQFF. V gene TRBV20-1 combines with J gene TRBJ2-1; 10 bases are a match to TRBD2. The CDR3 contains 15 residues. The J segment lost 4 bases and the V segment lost 3 bases, leaving 6 bases of the junction unmatched. CDR1 is DFQATT and CDR2 is SNEGSKA in the germline V gene (reference sequence).